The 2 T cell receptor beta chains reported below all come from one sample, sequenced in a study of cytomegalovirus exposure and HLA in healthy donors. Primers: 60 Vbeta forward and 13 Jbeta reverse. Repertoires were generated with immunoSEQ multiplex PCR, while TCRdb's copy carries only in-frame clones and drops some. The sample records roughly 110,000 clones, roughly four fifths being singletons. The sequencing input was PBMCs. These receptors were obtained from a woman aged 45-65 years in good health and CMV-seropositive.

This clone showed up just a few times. CDR3: CASSNTAISYTEAFF. The DNA for the CDR3 is TGTGCCAGCAGCAATACCGCCATAAGCTACACTGAAGCTTTCTTT. V and J are TRBV9 and TRBJ1-1; D gene uncertain. CDR3 length: 15 residues. From germline, CDR1 is SGDLS and CDR2 YYNGEE. V dropped 4 bases and J dropped 3 bases, with 16 bases sitting between them.

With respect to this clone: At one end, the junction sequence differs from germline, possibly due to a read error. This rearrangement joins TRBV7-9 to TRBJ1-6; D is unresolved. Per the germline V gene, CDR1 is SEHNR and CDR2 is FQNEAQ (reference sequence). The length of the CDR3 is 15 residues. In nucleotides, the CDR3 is TGTTCCAGCAGCTTATCGGGAACGTCTAATTCACCCCTCCACTTT. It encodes CSSSLSGTSNSPLHF.